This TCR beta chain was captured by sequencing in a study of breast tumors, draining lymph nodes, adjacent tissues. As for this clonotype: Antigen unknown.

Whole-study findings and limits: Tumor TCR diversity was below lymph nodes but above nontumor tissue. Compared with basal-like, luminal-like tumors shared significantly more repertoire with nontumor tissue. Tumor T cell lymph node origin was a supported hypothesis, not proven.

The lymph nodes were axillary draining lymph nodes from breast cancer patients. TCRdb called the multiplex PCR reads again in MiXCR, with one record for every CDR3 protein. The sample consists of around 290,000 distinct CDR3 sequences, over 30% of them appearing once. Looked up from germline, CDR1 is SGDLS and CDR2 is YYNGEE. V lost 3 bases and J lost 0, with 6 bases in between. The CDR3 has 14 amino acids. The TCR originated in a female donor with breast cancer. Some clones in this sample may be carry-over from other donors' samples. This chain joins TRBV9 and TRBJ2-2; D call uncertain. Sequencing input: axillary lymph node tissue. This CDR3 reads CASSGCANTGELFF. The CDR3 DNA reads TGTGCCAGCAGCGGCTGTGCGAACACCGGGGAGCTGTTTTTT.